This is a list of T cell receptor beta chains from one sample in a study of molecular identifiers for immune sequencing clone quantification. MiXCR, run by TCRdb on the PCR reads, gives a single entry per CDR3 protein. This table has roughly 630,000 distinct CDR3 sequences, about 25% appearing once. The sample comprised naive CD8+ T cells from blood, with Jurkat cell RNA spiked in. These receptors all come from a human donor in good health. Some libraries in this study had Jurkat cell RNA spiked in. The CDR3 runs from the conserved cysteine through the conserved F or W. D genes are given only for firm matches. The size entry is marked missing in some rows and otherwise reads once, few, many or a size class.

V gene	D gene	clone size	J gene	CDR3 protein	CDR3 DNA
TRBV12-3/TRBV12-4	NA	NA	TRBJ2-5	CASSFEDSQETQYF	TGTGCCAGCAGTTTTGAGGACAGCCAAGAGACCCAGTACTTC
TRBV7-9	NA	few	TRBJ2-7	CASSPGRFDYEQYF	TGTGCCAGCAGCCCCGGACGCTTTGACTACGAGCAGTACTTC
TRBV19	NA	few	TRBJ1-1	CASKYGEWNTEAFF	TGTGCCAGTAAATACGGGGAATGGAACACTGAAGCTTTCTTT
TRBV29-1	NA	NA	TRBJ2-5	CSVGGGEVEPQYF	TGCAGCGTTGGTGGAGGGGAGGTTGAGCCCCAGTACTTC
TRBV2	NA	NA	TRBJ1-1	CASRDRLRAEAFF	TGTGCCAGCAGAGACAGACTGAGGGCTGAAGCTTTCTTT
TRBV12-3/TRBV12-4	TRBD2	NA	TRBJ2-2	CASSSGTSGYGRNTGELFF	TGTGCCAGCAGTTCGGGGACTAGCGGGTACGGTCGGAACACCGGGGAGCTGTTTTTT
TRBV28	NA	NA	TRBJ1-4	CASSLSSLNEKLFF	TGTGCCAGCAGTTTATCCAGCCTAAATGAAAAACTGTTTTTT
TRBV20-1	TRBD2	NA	TRBJ2-1	CSASEREATYNEQFF	TGCAGTGCGAGTGAGCGGGAGGCAACCTACAATGAGCAGTTCTTC
TRBV19	NA	few	TRBJ2-7	CASKGGNSYEQYF	TGTGCCAGTAAGGGTGGAAACTCCTACGAGCAGTACTTC
TRBV7-2	TRBD1	few	TRBJ2-2	CASSSLDRGFSGELFF	TGTGCCAGCAGCTCGCTGGACAGGGGGTTTTCCGGGGAGCTGTTTTTT
TRBV3-1	NA	NA	TRBJ2-1	CASSQLRDPYNEQFF	TGTGCCAGCAGCCAATTGAGGGACCCCTACAATGAGCAGTTCTTC
TRBV14	TRBD1	many	TRBJ2-7	CASSQTGVEQYF	TGTGCCAGCAGCCAGACAGGGGTTGAGCAGTACTTC
TRBV2	NA	NA	TRBJ1-2	CASMILGGYTF	TGTGCCAGTATGATACTGGGGGGCTACACCTTC
TRBV20-1	NA	NA	TRBJ1-1	CSASSGLRKNTEAFF	TGCAGTGCTAGCTCGGGGTTGCGTAAGAACACTGAAGCTTTCTTT
TRBV20-1	NA	NA	TRBJ1-1	CGGSVGLEAFF	TGCGGGGGCTCTGTGGGTCTTGAAGCTTTCTTT
TRBV9	TRBD1	once	TRBJ1-1	CASSAGTGGGAFF	TGTGCCAGCAGCGCCGGGACAGGTGGTGGAGCTTTCTTT
TRBV29-1	TRBD1	NA	TRBJ1-1	CSVEDEQGVREAFF	TGCAGCGTTGAAGATGAACAGGGGGTTAGAGAAGCTTTCTTT
TRBV14	NA	many	TRBJ2-5	CASSQERGPGFETQYF	TGTGCCAGCAGCCAAGAGCGGGGCCCCGGGTTTGAGACCCAGTACTTC
TRBV20-1	TRBD2	NA	TRBJ2-2	CSARVSGGVTGELFF	TGCAGTGCTAGGGTTAGCGGGGGGGTTACCGGGGAGCTGTTTTTT
TRBV11-2	NA	few	TRBJ2-5	CASSRPKFGQHPQQTQYF	TGTGCCAGCAGCCGCCCCAAATTTGGACAGCACCCCCAACAGACCCAGTACTTC
TRBV5-6	NA	NA	TRBJ2-7	CASSVNDYEQYF	TGTGCCAGCAGCGTCAACGATTACGAGCAGTACTTC
TRBV6-1	TRBD2	few	TRBJ2-7	CASMLGGRYYEQYF	TGTGCCAGCATGCTTGGCGGGAGATACTACGAGCAGTACTTC
TRBV7-3	NA	NA	TRBJ2-6	CASSPVGESGANVLTF	TGTGCCAGCAGCCCTGTCGGGGAGTCTGGGGCCAACGTCCTGACTTTC
TRBV20-1	TRBD1	many	TRBJ2-7	CSAIPPGTAIEQYF	TGCAGTGCTATTCCCCCCGGGACAGCCATAGAGCAGTACTTC
TRBV6-2/TRBV6-3	NA	many	TRBJ2-4	CASSSVFRQERSHAKNIQYF	TGTGCCAGCAGTTCGGTTTTTCGGCAGGAGCGCTCACATGCCAAAAACATTCAGTACTTC
TRBV7-6	NA	many	TRBJ1-5	CASSLDGGRGQPQHF	TGTGCCAGCAGCTTAGATGGAGGCCGGGGTCAGCCCCAGCATTTT
TRBV4-1	TRBD1	NA	TRBJ2-2	CASSQGPGQGGILFF	TGCGCCAGCAGCCAAGGCCCCGGACAGGGTGGGATTTTGTTTTTT
TRBV12-5	NA	NA	TRBJ2-3	CASGGTPDTQYF	TGTGCTAGTGGGGGGACCCCGGATACGCAGTATTTT
TRBV2	NA	few	TRBJ2-3	CASSDAIRGTDTQYF	TGTGCCAGCAGTGATGCAATCCGTGGCACAGATACGCAGTATTTT
TRBV12-3/TRBV12-4	TRBD1	NA	TRBJ2-2	CASSPGTGIRGELFF	TGTGCCAGCAGTCCCGGGACAGGGATTCGCGGGGAGCTGTTTTTT
TRBV11-2	NA	many	TRBJ2-7	CASSPGAAVRYEQYF	TGTGCCAGCAGCCCGGGAGCAGCGGTGAGGTACGAGCAGTACTTC
TRBV6-1	TRBD2	NA	TRBJ2-2	CASSGGLAGGPLGTGELFF	TGTGCCAGCAGTGGCGGACTAGCGGGAGGGCCGTTGGGCACCGGGGAGCTGTTTTTT
TRBV6-5	NA	many	TRBJ2-5	CASSYTGIQETQYF	TGTGCCAGCAGTTACACAGGGATCCAAGAGACCCAGTACTTC
TRBV4-1	NA	many	TRBJ2-7	CASSQGVRGPEQYF	TGCGCCAGCAGCCAAGGCGTACGGGGGCCCGAGCAGTACTTC
TRBV6-2/TRBV6-3	NA	few	TRBJ2-3	CASSSPFDPRGSDTQYF	TGTGCCAGCAGTTCGCCGTTTGACCCACGGGGATCAGATACGCAGTATTTT
TRBV5-5	NA	many	TRBJ2-2	CASSLEPEGPGELFF	TGTGCCAGCAGCTTGGAGCCCGAGGGTCCCGGGGAGCTGTTTTTT
TRBV7-9	TRBD2	many	TRBJ2-3	CASSMTSGSLDTQYF	TGTGCCAGCAGCATGACTAGCGGGAGCCTGGATACGCAGTATTTT
TRBV27	NA	many	TRBJ1-1	CASSSQSTEAFF	TGTGCCAGCAGTTCCCAGTCGACTGAAGCTTTCTTT
TRBV7-2	NA	many	TRBJ1-1	CASSLVGPLNTEAFF	TGTGCCAGCAGCTTAGTCGGGCCCCTGAACACTGAAGCTTTCTTT
TRBV6-5	NA	many	TRBJ2-5	CASSYNSGQETQYF	TGTGCCAGCAGTTACAATTCAGGCCAAGAGACCCAGTACTTC
TRBV12-3/TRBV12-4	TRBD2	NA	TRBJ2-3	CASSKGLASAVTQYF	TGTGCCAGCAGCAAAGGACTAGCGAGCGCAGTTACGCAGTATTTT
TRBV27	TRBD2	few	TRBJ2-7	CASAPGTSPYEQYF	TGTGCCAGCGCCCCCGGGACTAGCCCCTACGAGCAGTACTTC
TRBV20-1	TRBD2	many	TRBJ2-7	CSANTLLAGEYEQYF	TGCAGTGCTAATACTCTACTAGCGGGAGAATACGAGCAGTACTTC
TRBV30	TRBD1	many	TRBJ1-1	CAWCVQGAFPNTEAFF	TGTGCCTGGTGTGTACAGGGGGCGTTTCCGAACACTGAAGCTTTCTTT
TRBV4-3	NA	once	TRBJ2-3	CASSQVWGDTDTQYF	TGCGCCAGCAGCCAAGTTTGGGGGGATACAGATACGCAGTATTTT
TRBV30	NA	NA	TRBJ1-2	CAWSAGVLANYGYTF	TGTGCCTGGAGTGCTGGGGTCTTAGCTAACTATGGCTACACCTTC
TRBV20-1	NA	once	TRBJ1-2	CSARDAAGPNYGYTF	TGCAGTGCTAGAGACGCGGCAGGACCTAACTATGGCTACACCTTC
TRBV29-1	NA	many	TRBJ2-6	CSVVGGSGANVLTF	TGCAGCGTCGTCGGGGGCTCTGGGGCCAACGTCCTGACTTTC
TRBV27	TRBD1	few	TRBJ1-4	CASSFTGGTGKLFF	TGTGCCAGCAGTTTCACAGGGGGGACGGGAAAACTGTTTTTT
TRBV6-2/TRBV6-3	NA	many	TRBJ2-1	CASSPGTEQFF	TGTGCCAGCAGCCCGGGGACTGAGCAGTTCTTC